The present entry profiles one TCR beta chain with its context. What it binds is not known. The PCR contained 60 Vbeta and 13 Jbeta primers. In the source study's methods: In a later analysis, around 10 million of 75 million to 90 million unique beta chains occurred in at least two donors. Measured with immunoSEQ multiplex PCR; TCRdb has only the in-frame clones, and not every one. V and J calls and clone size are copied from that table; D and trimming were computed from the DNA. The table has approximately 100,000 clones, approximately 80% seen once; the top ten hold approximately 5.3%. CDR3 length: 11 residues. The germline V gene has CDR1 LNHDA and CDR2 SQIVND (reference sequence). V lost 6 bases to trimming and J lost 6 bases; unmatched junction nucleotides: 2. This entry belongs to a study of cytomegalovirus exposure and HLA in healthy donors. Background on the study: Caucasian-associated ancestry cluster membership applied to approximately 84% of 300 to 450 genotyped donors. The study's findings and limits: Reportedly, fewer N-insertions than the approximately 700-donor mean appeared in an Asian-associated ancestry cluster in a later analysis.

The genes are TRBV19 and TRBJ2-7, with TRBD1 matching 7 bases. The receptor's source is a woman younger than 35 in good health and CMV-seropositive. Specimen: PBMCs. The CDR3 is CASSQGVEQYF. CDR3 DNA: TGTGCCAGTAGCCAGGGGGTCGAGCAGTACTTC.